This TCR beta chain was found in a study of molecular identifiers for immune sequencing clone quantification. Study results and limitations: Investigators reportedly could detect spiked Jurkat TCR RNA from one cell among over 900,000 naive cells. Highly expanded clone sizes could be underestimated by identical TCR molecules sharing a barcode.

A CD8+CD4-CCR7+CD45RA+ phenotype served as the sorting definition for naive CD8 T cells. The table lists this clonotype with many counts. Its target is unknown. Its ends do not fully match the called genes, so a read error is possible. Listed TCR primers and previously described methods were used for bulk TCR libraries. TCRdb ran MiXCR on the PCR reads and lists one entry per CDR3 protein. The repertoire holds fewer than 350,000 distinct CDR3 sequences, over 20% seen once, with approximately 0.8% in the top ten. This clonotype was sampled from a human donor in good health. Some libraries in this study had Jurkat cell RNA spiked in. Sample: naive CD8+ T cells from blood, with Jurkat cell RNA spiked in. The subset is: FACS-sorted CD8+CD4-CCR7+CD45RA+ naive T cells.

As DNA, the CDR3 is TGCGCCAGCAGCATGGGACAGGGCTACGAGCAGTACTTC. Encoded protein: CASSMGQGYEQYF. The rearrangement uses TRBV19 and TRBJ2-7; 9 bases agree with TRBD1. CDR3 size: 13 residues. Germline CDR1 reads LNHDA; CDR2 reads SQIVND (reference sequence).